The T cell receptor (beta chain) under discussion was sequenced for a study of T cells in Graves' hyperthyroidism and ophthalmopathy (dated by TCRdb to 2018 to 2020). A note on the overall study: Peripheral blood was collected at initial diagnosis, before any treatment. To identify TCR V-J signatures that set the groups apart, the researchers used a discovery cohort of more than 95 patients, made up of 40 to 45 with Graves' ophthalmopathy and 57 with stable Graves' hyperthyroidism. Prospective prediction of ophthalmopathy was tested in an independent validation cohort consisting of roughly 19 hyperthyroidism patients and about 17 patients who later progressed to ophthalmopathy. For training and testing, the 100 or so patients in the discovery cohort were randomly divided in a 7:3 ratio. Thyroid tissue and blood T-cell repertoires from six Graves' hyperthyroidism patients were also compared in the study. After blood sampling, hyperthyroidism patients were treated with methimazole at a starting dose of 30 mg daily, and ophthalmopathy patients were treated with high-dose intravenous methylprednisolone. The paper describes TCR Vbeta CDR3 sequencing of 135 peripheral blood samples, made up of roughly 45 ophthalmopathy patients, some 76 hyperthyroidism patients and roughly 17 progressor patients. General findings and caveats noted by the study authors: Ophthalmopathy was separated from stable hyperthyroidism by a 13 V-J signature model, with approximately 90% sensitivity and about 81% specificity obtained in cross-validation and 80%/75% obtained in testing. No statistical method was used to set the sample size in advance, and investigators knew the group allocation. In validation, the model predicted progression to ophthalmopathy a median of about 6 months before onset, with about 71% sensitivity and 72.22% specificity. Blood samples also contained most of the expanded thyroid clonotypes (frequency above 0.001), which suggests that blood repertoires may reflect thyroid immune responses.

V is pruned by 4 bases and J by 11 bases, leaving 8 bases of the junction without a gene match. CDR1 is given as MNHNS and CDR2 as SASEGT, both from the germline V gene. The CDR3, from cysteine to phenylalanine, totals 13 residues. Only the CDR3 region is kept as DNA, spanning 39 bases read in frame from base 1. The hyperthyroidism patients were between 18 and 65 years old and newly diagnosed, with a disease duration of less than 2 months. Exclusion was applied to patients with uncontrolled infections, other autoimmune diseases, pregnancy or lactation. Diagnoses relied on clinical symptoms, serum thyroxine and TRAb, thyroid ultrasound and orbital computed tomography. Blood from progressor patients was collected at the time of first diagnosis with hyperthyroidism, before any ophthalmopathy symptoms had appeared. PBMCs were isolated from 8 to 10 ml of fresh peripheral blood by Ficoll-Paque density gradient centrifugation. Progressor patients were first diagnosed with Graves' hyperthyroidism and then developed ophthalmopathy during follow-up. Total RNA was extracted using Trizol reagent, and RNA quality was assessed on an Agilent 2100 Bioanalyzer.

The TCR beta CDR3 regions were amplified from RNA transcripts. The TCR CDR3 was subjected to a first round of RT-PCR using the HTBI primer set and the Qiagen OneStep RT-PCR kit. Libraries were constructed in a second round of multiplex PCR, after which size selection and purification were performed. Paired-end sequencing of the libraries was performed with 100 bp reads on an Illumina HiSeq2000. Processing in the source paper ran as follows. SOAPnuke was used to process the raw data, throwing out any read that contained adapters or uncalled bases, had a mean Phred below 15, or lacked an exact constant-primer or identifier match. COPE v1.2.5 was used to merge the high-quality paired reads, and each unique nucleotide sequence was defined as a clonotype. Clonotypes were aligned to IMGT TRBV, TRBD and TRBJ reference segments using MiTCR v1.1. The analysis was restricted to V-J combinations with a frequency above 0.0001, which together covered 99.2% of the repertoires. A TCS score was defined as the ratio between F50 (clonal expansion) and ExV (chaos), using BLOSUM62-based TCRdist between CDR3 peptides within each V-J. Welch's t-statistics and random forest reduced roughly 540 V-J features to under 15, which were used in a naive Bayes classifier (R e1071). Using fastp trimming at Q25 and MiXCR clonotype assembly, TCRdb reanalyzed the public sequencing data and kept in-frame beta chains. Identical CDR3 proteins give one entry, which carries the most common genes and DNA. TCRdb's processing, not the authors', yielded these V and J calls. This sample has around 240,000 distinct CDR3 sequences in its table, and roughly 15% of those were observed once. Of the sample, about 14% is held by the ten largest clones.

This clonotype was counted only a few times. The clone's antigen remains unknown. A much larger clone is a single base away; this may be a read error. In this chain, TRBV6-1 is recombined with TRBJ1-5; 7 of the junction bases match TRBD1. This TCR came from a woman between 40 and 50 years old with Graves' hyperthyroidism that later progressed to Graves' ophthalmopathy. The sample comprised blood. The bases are TGTGCCAGCAGTGCCGACAGGGTTTGGGCCCAGCATTTT. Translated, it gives CASSADRVWAQHF.